The 14 T cell receptor beta chains below were found in one sample sequenced in a study of blood T cell repertoires in COVID-19. The repertoire was sequenced with immunoSEQ multiplex PCR; TCRdb's copy has only in-frame clones and lacks some. The repertoire has approximately 210,000 clones, about 90% of them found once; the top ten carry roughly 1.2%. Sample: peripheral blood. The receptors come from a man aged 25 to 40 with acute or convalescent COVID-19.

CDR3 sequence: CASSVVPGGFAGELFF. CDR3 DNA: TGTGCCAGCAGCGTAGTTCCGGGGGGGTTTGCCGGGGAGCTGTTTTTT. The chain couples TRBV9 to TRBJ2-2, with 8 bases aligning to TRBD2. V dropped 0 bases and J dropped 6; count of bases not matched to a gene: 7. The CDR3 is made up of 16 amino acids. Germline V lookup: CDR1 SGDLS, CDR2 YYNGEE.

This chain uses TRBV5-5 with TRBJ2-7, with D unresolved. Per germline, CDR1 SGHKS and CDR2 YYEKEE (reference sequence). The CDR3 has 14 amino acids. Trimming took off 0 bases at V and 0 bases at J, with 7 bases between the two ends. The CDR3 here is CASSLDPGSYEQYF. DNA of the CDR3: TGTGCCAGCAGCTTGGACCCCGGCTCCTACGAGCAGTACTTC.

The chain couples TRBV4-1 to TRBJ2-3, with a weak D call TRBD2 (6 bases). Germline CDR1 and CDR2: MGHRA and YSYEKL. The CDR3 runs to 15 residues. V was pared by 4 bases and J by 1 base, with 12 bases between. The CDR3 DNA sequence: TGCGCCAGCAGCCTACCGTGGGGGGGCACAGATACGCAGTATTTT. Its protein product is CASSLPWGGTDTQYF.

J is TRBJ1-1 and V is TRBV6-2 or TRBV6-3; D might be TRBD1 (6 bases). V was trimmed by 2 bases and J by 3 bases, leaving 13 bases between them. Germline-derived CDR1 and CDR2 are MNHEY and SVGEGT. CDR3 length equals 15 residues. CDR3 loop: CASSYPFKGDTEAFF. As DNA, the CDR3 is TGTGCCAGCAGTTACCCTTTCAAGGGGGACACTGAAGCTTTCTTT.

This clone was observed a handful of times. The CDR3 bases are TGTGCCGGGGAAGGACGCCGTGGGGTATCGGGAGAGCAGTACTTC. Residues: CAGEGRRGVSGEQYF. This chain links TRBV30 with TRBJ2-7, with a weak D call TRBD2 (5 bases). CDR1 is GTSNPN and CDR2 is SVGIG in the germline V gene (reference sequence). V shed 8 bases and J shed 7 bases, with 27 bases lying between them. The CDR3 runs to 15 residues.

This clone appeared once. This sequence joins TRBV28 and TRBJ2-7, with a weak D call TRBD1 (5 bases). This CDR3 comprises 16 residues. CDR1 MDHEN and CDR2 SYDVKM come from the germline V gene. Trimming pared 2 bases from V and 1 base from J, leaving 15 bases between. CDR3 bases: TGTGCCAGCAGTTTAGGGGCGGTCCGAGCATCCTACGAGCAGTACTTC. Residues: CASSLGAVRASYEQYF. Full variable domain (rest looked up from reference TRBV28 and TRBJ2-7): DVKVTQSSRYLVKRTGEKVFLECVQDMDHENMFWYRQDPGLGLRLIYFSYDVKMKEKGDIPEGYSVSREKKERFSLILESASTNQTSMYLCASSLGAVRASYEQYFGPGTRLTVT.

The V call is TRBV19, the J call TRBJ1-2; D ambiguous. The CDR3 is 15 residues long. Trimming shortened V by 1 base and J by 5 bases, and 14 bases separated the two germline ends. Per the germline V gene, CDR1 is LNHDA and CDR2 is SQIVND (reference sequence). CDR3 residues: CASSIGGPSPYGYTF. DNA of the CDR3: TGTGCCAGTAGTATAGGAGGCCCATCTCCATATGGCTACACCTTC.

V usage is TRBV9 and J usage is TRBJ1-3; D is ambiguous. The CDR3 totals 15 residues. The germline CDR1 and CDR2 sequences are SGDLS and YYNGEE. V was cut by 4 bases and J by 3 bases, with 14 bases left in between. The CDR3 is CASSPTPPDGNTIYF. The DNA for the CDR3 is TGTGCCAGCAGCCCGACACCCCCGGATGGAAACACCATATATTTT.

V gene TRBV6-4 combines with J gene TRBJ2-3; TRBD2 matches at 7 bases. J gave up 2 bases and V 0 bases, and 2 bases lay outside the gene matches. This CDR3 spans 15 amino acids. The V gene's germline CDR1 is MRHNA and CDR2 SNTAGT. The CDR3 DNA is TGTGCCAGCAGTGACTCGGGGACTAACACAGATACGCAGTATTTT. This translates into CASSDSGTNTDTQYF.

The chain carries TRBV2 and TRBJ1-2, with 7 bases identical to TRBD1. Germline loops: CDR1 SNHLY, CDR2 FYNNEI. V lost 9 bases and J lost 4; bases outside the gene matches: 8. This CDR3 is built from 13 residues. The CDR3 reads CARRMTGLYGYTF. The CDR3 DNA is TGTGCCAGAAGAATGACAGGGCTCTATGGCTACACCTTC.

The chain has TRBV21-1 and TRBJ1-1; TRBD1 is the table's D call and was not checked against the DNA. TRBV21-1 is termed a pseudogene. The CDR3 has 15 amino acids. CDR3 nucleotides: TGTGCCAGCAGCAAAGAGCAGGGGGCGGTCACTGAAGCTTTCTTT. As protein: CASSKEQGAVTEAFF.

The chain employs TRBV4-2 and TRBJ2-7, with TRBD1 matching over 7 bases. The CDR3 is 16 amino acids. Germline values: CDR1 LGHNA, CDR2 YNFKEQ. V was pared by 2 bases and J by 2 bases, with 9 bases of the junction left unmatched. The CDR3 coding sequence is TGTGCCAGCAGCCAACAAAGTGGGACAGTGGCCTACGAGCAGTACTTC. Its translation is CASSQQSGTVAYEQYF.

The chain combines TRBV6-5 with TRBJ2-3, with 13 bases aligning to TRBD2. The germline V gene encodes CDR1 MNHEY and CDR2 SVGAGI. The length of the CDR3 is 15 residues. V shed 6 bases, J shed 8 bases, and the junction held 8 bases outside the gene matches. CDR3 sequence: CASSALAGGPATQYF. CDR3 DNA sequence: TGTGCCAGCAGCGCACTAGCGGGGGGGCCAGCTACGCAGTATTTT.

The genes are TRBV2 and TRBJ2-3; D ambiguous. The CDR3 extends over 14 amino acids. V lost 6 bases and J lost 0, with 10 bases in between. The germline V gene has CDR1 SNHLY and CDR2 FYNNEI. In DNA form, the CDR3 reads TGTGCCAGCAGGCCCAGTCCTAGCACAGATACGCAGTATTTT. Protein: CASRPSPSTDTQYF.